This TCR beta chain was captured by sequencing in a study of shared clonotypes between healthy human individuals. CD8 cells classed as naive were CD45RO-negative and positively selected for CCR7, excluding terminally differentiated effector memory CD45RA+ cells. TCRdb's copy holds only in-frame clones and misses some; the assay was immunoSEQ multiplex PCR. The sample lists some 2 million clones, over 85% occurring once. V shed 6 bases and J shed 5 bases, with 19 bases lying between them. There are 15 residues in the CDR3. The germline V gene has CDR1 MNHEY and CDR2 SVGAGI. This chain uses TRBV6-5 with TRBJ1-1; weak D call: TRBD1 (5 bases). The TCR was taken from a man between 18 and 35 years old in good health. Specimen: naive CD8+ T cells sorted from blood. This CDR3 is CASSDIGQGRTEAFF. The CDR3 DNA follows: TGTGCCAGCAGCGATATAGGTCAGGGACGAACTGAAGCTTTCTTT.